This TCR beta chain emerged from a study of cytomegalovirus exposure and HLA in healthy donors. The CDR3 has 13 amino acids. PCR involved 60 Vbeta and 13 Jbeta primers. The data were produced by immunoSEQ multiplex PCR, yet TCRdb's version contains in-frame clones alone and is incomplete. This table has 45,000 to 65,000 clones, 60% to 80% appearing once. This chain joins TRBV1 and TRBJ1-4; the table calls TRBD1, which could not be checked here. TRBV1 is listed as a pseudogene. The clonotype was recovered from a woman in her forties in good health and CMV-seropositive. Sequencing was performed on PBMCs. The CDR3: CTSSPDRRRKTVF. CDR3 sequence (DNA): TGCACCAGCAGCCCGGACAGGCGACGAAAAACTGTTTTT.